This entry is about one T cell receptor (beta chain). Antigen specificity is unknown. Study processing details: ImmunoSEQ only sent back junction sequences with no quality scores, so filtering was done differently. TCRdb's copy holds only in-frame clones and misses some; the assay was immunoSEQ multiplex PCR. Clone size and V and J calls were adopted from that table, with D and trimming inferred from the DNA. The sample gives around 2,000,000 clones, 95% of which show up once; 0.13% is in the top ten. The entry originates in a study of shared clonotypes between healthy human individuals. Trimming left V 4 bases short and J 0 bases short, with 20 bases between. CDR1 MNHNS and CDR2 SASEGT come from the germline V gene. CDR3 size: 18 residues. Overall study findings and caveats: Against clonotypes common to all four donors, non-shared ones had lower generation probabilities.

The origin of this receptor is a man between 18 and 29 years old in good health. This sequence joins TRBV6-1 and TRBJ2-3, with D possibly being TRBD2 (5 bases). Sequenced: naive CD4+ T cells sorted from blood. The subset was: CD45RA+ positively selected. The CDR3 loop reads CASSGPPWRPSSTDTQYF. The CDR3 nucleotides read TGTGCCAGCAGTGGACCCCCGTGGAGGCCATCTAGCACAGATACGCAGTATTTT.